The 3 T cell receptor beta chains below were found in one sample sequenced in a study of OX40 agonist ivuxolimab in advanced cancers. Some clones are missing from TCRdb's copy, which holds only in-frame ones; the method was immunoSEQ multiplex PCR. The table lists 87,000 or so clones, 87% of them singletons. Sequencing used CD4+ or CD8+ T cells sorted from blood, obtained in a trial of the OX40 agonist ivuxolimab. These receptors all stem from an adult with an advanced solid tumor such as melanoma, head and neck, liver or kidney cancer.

CDR3 region: CAISAGTENTEAFF. Here the CDR3 DNA reads TGTGCCATCAGCGCCGGGACAGAGAACACTGAAGCTTTCTTT. The J gene is TRBJ1-1, the V gene TRBV10-3; 7 bases are shared with TRBD1. CDR1 and CDR2 (germline): ENHRY, SYGVKD. V lost 6 bases to trimming and J lost 1 base; unmatched junction nucleotides: 5. The CDR3 sequence is 14 residues long.

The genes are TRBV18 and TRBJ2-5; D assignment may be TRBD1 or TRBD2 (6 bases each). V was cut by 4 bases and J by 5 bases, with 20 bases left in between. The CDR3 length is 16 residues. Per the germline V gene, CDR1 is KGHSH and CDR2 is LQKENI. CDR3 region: CASSHLYRGQVETQYF. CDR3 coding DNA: TGTGCCAGCTCACATCTTTATCGGGGGCAGGTGGAGACCCAGTACTTC.

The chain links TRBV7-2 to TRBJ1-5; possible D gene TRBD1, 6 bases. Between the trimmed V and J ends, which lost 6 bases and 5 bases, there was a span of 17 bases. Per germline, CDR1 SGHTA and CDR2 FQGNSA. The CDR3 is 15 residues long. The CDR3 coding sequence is TGTGCCAGCAGAGCCAACGGGGGGGGCCATCAGCCCCAGCATTTT. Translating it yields CASRANGGGHQPQHF. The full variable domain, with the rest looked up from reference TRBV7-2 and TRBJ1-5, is GAGVSQSPSNKVTEKGKDVELRCDPISGHTALYWYRQSLGQGLEFLIYFQGNSAPDKSGLPSDRFSAERTGGSVSTLTIQRTQQEDSAVYLCASRANGGGHQPQHFGDGTRLSIL.